The present entry profiles one T cell receptor (beta chain) with its context. The table came from immunoSEQ multiplex PCR; TCRdb's copy has only in-frame clones and leaves some out. Of 100,000 or so clones in the sample, roughly 95% were seen once. The sample comes from a study of OX40 agonist ivuxolimab in advanced cancers. This TCR derives from an adult with an advanced solid tumor such as melanoma, head and neck, liver or kidney cancer. The source material was CD4+ or CD8+ T cells sorted from blood, sampled in a trial of the OX40 agonist ivuxolimab.

As DNA, the CDR3 is TGTGCCAGCAGTCCAACCCCGACAGGGCTGACCCAGTACTTC. This gives the protein CASSPTPTGLTQYF. The chain employs TRBV27 and TRBJ2-5; TRBD1 agrees at 7 bases. The CDR3 loop spans 14 amino acids. The V segment lost 5 bases and the J segment 7 bases; nucleotides outside the gene matches: 10. CDR1 is MNHEY and CDR2 is SMNVEV in the germline V gene (reference sequence).